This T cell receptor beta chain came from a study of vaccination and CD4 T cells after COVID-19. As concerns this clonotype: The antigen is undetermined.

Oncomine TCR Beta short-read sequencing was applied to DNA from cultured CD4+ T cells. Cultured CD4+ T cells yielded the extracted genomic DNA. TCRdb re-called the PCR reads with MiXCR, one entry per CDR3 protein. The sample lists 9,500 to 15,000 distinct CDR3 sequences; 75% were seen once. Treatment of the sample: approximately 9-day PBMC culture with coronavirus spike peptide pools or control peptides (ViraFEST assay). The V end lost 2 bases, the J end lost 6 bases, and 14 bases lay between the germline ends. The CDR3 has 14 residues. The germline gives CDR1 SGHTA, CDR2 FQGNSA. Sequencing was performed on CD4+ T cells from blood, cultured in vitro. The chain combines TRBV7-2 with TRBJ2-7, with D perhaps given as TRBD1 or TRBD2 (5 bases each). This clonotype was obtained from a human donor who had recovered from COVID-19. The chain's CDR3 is CASSLQRGASEQYF. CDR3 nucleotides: TGTGCCAGCAGCTTACAACGAGGGGCCTCCGAGCAGTACTTC.